This TCR beta chain derives from a study of cytomegalovirus exposure and HLA in healthy donors. The primer mix had 60 Vbeta and 13 Jbeta primers. The method was immunoSEQ multiplex PCR; TCRdb's version includes in-frame clones alone and lacks a portion of them. The sample consists of some 120,000 clones, about four fifths of them appearing once. The CDR3 is 16 residues long. From germline, CDR1 is SGHVS and CDR2 FQNEAQ. V lost 4 bases to trimming and J lost 2 bases; unmatched junction nucleotides: 8. Concerning this clone: Its antigen remains unidentified.

Broader study findings: Further analysis, carried out later, found HLA-associated TCR beta chains more clonally expanded than equally common other chains. Cytomegalovirus status was reportedly diagnosed by the classifier with high specificity and sensitivity. Presence/absence analyses took donor sequencing depth as roughly uniform.

J is TRBJ2-1 and V is TRBV7-8, with TRBD1 matching 7 bases. The sample consisted of PBMCs. This receptor was obtained from a human donor in good health. The CDR3 sequence: CASSSSGQGAYNEQFF. The CDR3 coding sequence is TGTGCCAGCAGCTCCTCTGGTCAGGGGGCCTACAATGAGCAGTTCTTC. Filled out from reference TRBV7-8 and TRBJ2-1, the complete variable domain reads GAGVSQSPRYKVAKRGQDVALRCDPISGHVSLFWYQQALGQGPEFLTYFQNEAQLDKSGLPSDRFFAERPEGSVSTLKIQRTQQEDSAVYLCASSSSGQGAYNEQFFGPGTRLTVL.